This is a list of T cell receptor beta chains from one sample in a study of control samples from healthy donors and cancer patients. Clones were sequenced by immunoSEQ multiplex PCR, and TCRdb holds only the in-frame ones, with some missing. The repertoire holds around 170,000 clones, 80% to 90% seen once, with around 5.1% in the top ten. The sequencing input was blood. These receptors were taken from a woman aged 25 to 45 in good health. The CDR3 runs from the conserved cysteine through the conserved F or W. D genes are given only for firm matches. Not all rows give a size; the values are once, few, many and, for expanded clones, a class.

TRBV11-2	NA	TRBD1	16	TRBJ2-7	TGTGCCAGCAGCCCCCGGACAGGACGCTCAATCTACGAGCAGTACTTC	CASSPRTGRSIYEQYF
TRBV30	few	NA	13	TRBJ1-1	TGTGCCTGGAGTTTAACACTGAACACTGAAGCTTTCTTT	CAWSLTLNTEAFF
TRBV7-9	NA	NA	12	TRBJ1-1	TGTGCCAGCAGCTTCCCGGGGCCTGAAGCTTTCTTT	CASSFPGPEAFF
TRBV4-1	NA	NA	14	TRBJ2-4	TGCGCCAGCAGCCAAGAGATAGGTAGGAACATTCAGTACTTC	CASSQEIGRNIQYF
TRBV24-1	NA	NA	15	TRBJ2-2	TGTGCCACCAGTGATTTGCAATTGAACACCGGGGAGCTGTTTTTT	CATSDLQLNTGELFF
TRBV21-1	NA	NA	14	TRBJ1-6	TGTGCCAGCACCACAGGGTTCTTTGATTCACCCCTCCACTTT	CASTTGFFDSPLHF
TRBV5-5	NA	TRBD1	14	TRBJ2-7	TGTGCCAGCAGGATGGCAGGGGGCCATTTCGAGCAGTACTTC	CASRMAGGHFEQYF
TRBV9	once	NA	15	TRBJ1-4	TGTGCCAGCAGCGCCCAGGGACTTCATAATGAAAAACTGTTTTTT	CASSAQGLHNEKLFF
TRBV27	few	NA	15	TRBJ1-1	TGTGCCAGCAGCCGAAGGACTCTAGGGAACACTGAAGCTTTCTTT	CASSRRTLGNTEAFF
TRBV19	NA	NA	14	TRBJ1-1	TGTGCCAGTAGTATTGGGGGGCTTGGCACTGAAGCTTTCTTT	CASSIGGLGTEAFF
TRBV28	NA	TRBD1	14	TRBJ2-1	TGTGCCAGCAGTTTAACAGGGGTCGGCAATGAGCAGTTCTTC	CASSLTGVGNEQFF
TRBV7-2	NA	TRBD2	18	TRBJ2-7	TGTGCCAGCAGCTTAGGCGGGACTAGCTATAAAGTTTTCTACGAGCAGTACTTC	CASSLGGTSYKVFYEQYF
TRBV10-3	NA	NA	14	TRBJ1-2	TGCGCCATCAGTGAGCTCACGGGAAACTATGGCTACACCTTC	CAISELTGNYGYTF
TRBV12-5	NA	NA	12	TRBJ2-1	TGTGCTAGTGGTTTGGGCACGTTTGAGCAGTTCTTC	CASGLGTFEQFF
TRBV28	few	NA	12	TRBJ2-3	TGTGCCAGCGACGGTAGCACAGATACGCAGTATTTT	CASDGSTDTQYF
TRBV6-6	few	TRBD1	13	TRBJ1-4	TGTGCCAGCAGACAGGGGGAAGATGAAAAACTGTTTTTT	CASRQGEDEKLFF
TRBV6-1	few	NA	13	TRBJ1-2	TGTGCCAGCAGTGAAGCGCGGTTCTATGGCTACACCTTC	CASSEARFYGYTF
TRBV2	NA	TRBD2	17	TRBJ2-5	TGTGCCAGCACCGAGGGGACTAGCGGGGTCCTCCAAGAGACCCAGTACTTC	CASTEGTSGVLQETQYF
TRBV10-3	once	TRBD2	18	TRBJ2-1	TGTGCCATCAGTGGGACTAGCGGGGGGGCCGGGTCCTACAATGAGCAGTTCTTC	CAISGTSGGAGSYNEQFF
TRBV7-9	NA	TRBD2	13	TRBJ2-3	TGTGCCAGCAGCGGCCAGAGCGGGGGAACGCAGTATTTT	CASSGQSGGTQYF
TRBV10-3	NA	NA	14	TRBJ2-7	TGTGCCATCAGTGAGTCTTCGACCTCCTACGAGCAGTACTTC	CAISESSTSYEQYF
TRBV4-1	NA	NA	14	TRBJ1-5	TGCGCCAGCAGCCAGGGTTATAGCAATCAGCCCCAGCATTTT	CASSQGYSNQPQHF
TRBV4-2	NA	NA	15	TRBJ1-5	TGTGCCAGCAGCCAAGATGGGGGTTCTTATCAGCCCCAGCATTTT	CASSQDGGSYQPQHF
TRBV27	NA	NA	14	TRBJ1-1	TGTGCCAGCAGCTTTAGGGGAATTACCACTGAAGCTTTCTTT	CASSFRGITTEAFF
TRBV9	NA	NA	16	TRBJ1-6	TGTGCCAGCAGCGTAGAGCTTGGAGGGCTCGGGTCACCCCTCCACTTT	CASSVELGGLGSPLHF
TRBV9	NA	NA	15	TRBJ2-5	TGTGCCAGCAGCTCCCGTGGACAGGGAGGGGAGACCCAGTACTTC	CASSSRGQGGETQYF
TRBV9	NA	NA	15	TRBJ2-5	TGTGCCAGCAGCGTAGCCGGGGACGGCCAAGAGACCCAGTACTTC	CASSVAGDGQETQYF
TRBV29-1	once	TRBD2	16	TRBJ2-1	TGCAGCGTTGATGTGGCTAGCGGGAGTTCCTACAATGAGCAGTTCTTC	CSVDVASGSSYNEQFF
TRBV5-6	NA	TRBD1	15	TRBJ1-5	TGTGCCAGCAGCTCCACAGGGGGCGGCAATCAGCCCCAGCATTTT	CASSSTGGGNQPQHF
TRBV7-9	NA	NA	15	TRBJ1-1	TGTGCCAGCAGCTTAATGGCAGGCATGAACACTGAAGCTTTCTTT	CASSLMAGMNTEAFF
TRBV6-5	NA	NA	13	TRBJ1-2	TGTGCCAGCAGTTACTCGGGGGGAGTAGGCTACACCTTC	CASSYSGGVGYTF
TRBV5-8	NA	NA	15	TRBJ2-7	TGTGCCAGCAGCGGTAGCGGAGGAGCGGCCTACGAGCAGTACTTC	CASSGSGGAAYEQYF
TRBV7-8	NA	NA	12	TRBJ1-2	TGTGCCAGCAGCTTATATAACTATGGCTACACCTTC	CASSLYNYGYTF
TRBV5-4	NA	TRBD1	14	TRBJ1-2	TGTGCCAGCAGGCCGGGGGACAGGACTTATGGCTACACCTTC	CASRPGDRTYGYTF
TRBV2	NA	NA	13	TRBJ1-2	TGTGCCAGCAGTGATGGGGGCAACTATGGCTACACCTTC	CASSDGGNYGYTF
TRBV5-4	NA	NA	14	TRBJ1-1	TGTGCCAGCGGGTGGGGGCTAACGAACACTGAAGCTTTCTTT	CASGWGLTNTEAFF
TRBV20-1	NA	NA	11	TRBJ2-7	TGCAGTGGGGGGGCCACCTACGAGCAGTACTTC	CSGGATYEQYF
TRBV9	few	TRBD2	16	TRBJ2-5	TGTGCCAGCAGCGTGAATGCCGGGACTAGCAGGGAGACCCAGTACTTC	CASSVNAGTSRETQYF
TRBV18	NA	TRBD2	14	TRBJ2-1	TGTGCCAGCTCACCCCCCGGGAGGGCCAATGAGCAGTTCTTC	CASSPPGRANEQFF
TRBV7-2	NA	TRBD2	17	TRBJ2-4	TGTGCCAGCAGCTTCTCTACTAGCGGGAATAGGCAAGACATTCAGTACTTC	CASSFSTSGNRQDIQYF
TRBV5-1	NA	TRBD1	14	TRBJ1-4	TGCGCCAGCAGAAAGGGGGCGTTGGATGAAAAACTGTTTTTT	CASRKGALDEKLFF